This T cell receptor (beta chain) was recovered during a study of blood T cell repertoires in COVID-19. Authors' processing steps: Estimated nucleated cell counts came from reference gene primer amplification. Repertoires were generated with immunoSEQ multiplex PCR, while TCRdb's copy carries only in-frame clones and drops some. Clonal size and the V and J genes are those of that table, whereas D and trimming came from the DNA. The repertoire consists of about 200,000 clones, with roughly 82% occurring once and the leading ten covering around 6%. The V gene's germline CDR1 is LNHNV and CDR2 YYDKDF (reference sequence). Deletions cut 3 bases from V and 12 bases from J, with 20 bases between. CDR3 length: 15 residues. Participant age was roughly 18 to 90 years, and participants resided in fewer than 25 US areas. Participants' reported clinical history set cohort assignment.

The clonotype comes from a man in his forties with acute COVID-19. Sample: PBMCs or T cells enriched from blood (not recorded which). The chain has TRBV15 and TRBJ1-4, with a possible D match to TRBD1 (6 bases). Written as DNA, the CDR3 is TGTGCCACCAGCAGCGGGACGGCGAGGGGGGGGGAACTGTTTTTT. This encodes CATSSGTARGGELFF. Filled out from reference TRBV15 and TRBJ1-4, the complete variable domain reads DAMVIQNPRYQVTQFGKPVTLSCSQTLNHNVMYWYQQKSSQAPKLLFHYYDKDFNNEADTPDNFQSRRPNTSFCFLDIRSPGLGDTAMYLCATSSGTARGGELFFGSGTQLSVL.